This is a list of T cell receptor beta chains from one sample in a study of T cells in Graves' hyperthyroidism and ophthalmopathy. Using its own MiXCR run on the multiplex PCR reads, TCRdb lists one record per CDR3 protein. The profile shows about 510,000 distinct CDR3 sequences, 14% of them singletons. Specimen: blood. These receptors were taken from a woman aged 35 to 49 with Graves' hyperthyroidism. Each CDR3 is given with its conserved first and last residue. The D gene is left open where the match is weak. Size is stated for part of the rows, as once, few or many counts, or as a class when the clone is expanded.

D	V	J	size	DNA	CDR3
TRBD1	TRBV6-1	TRBJ1-1	few	TGTGCCAGCAGTAACGGACAGGGGATAGCTTTCTTT	CASSNGQGIAFF
TRBD1	TRBV4-1	TRBJ1-1	many	TGCGCCAGCAGCCATTCCGACAGGGGGCATACTGAAGCTTTCTTT	CASSHSDRGHTEAFF
-	TRBV24-1	TRBJ2-1	many	TGTGCCACCAGTGATTTTGGAAGGTACAATGAGCAGTTCTTC	CATSDFGRYNEQFF
TRBD2	TRBV20-1	TRBJ2-7	many	TGCAGTGTCGGACTAGCGGGAGATTCACCCTTTTACGAGCAGTACTTC	CSVGLAGDSPFYEQYF
-	TRBV20-1	TRBJ2-1	few	TGCAGTGCAGTTAACCCGCTATACAATGAGCAGTTCTTC	CSAVNPLYNEQFF
-	TRBV12-3/TRBV12-4	TRBJ2-3	many	TGTGCCAGCAGCCGTTTACAAACGGGCTATGATACGCAGTATTTT	CASSRLQTGYDTQYF
-	TRBV7-2	TRBJ2-2	-	TGTGCCAGCAGCTTATGGAGTAGCACGACCGGGGAGCTGTTTTTT	CASSLWSSTTGELFF
-	TRBV20-1	TRBJ1-2	many	TGCAGTGCTGACGGACAGAACTATGGCTACACCTTC	CSADGQNYGYTF
-	TRBV7-9	TRBJ2-5	-	TGTGCCAGCAGCTTAGCGGGAGGAGGCCAAGAGACCCAGTACTTC	CASSLAGGGQETQYF
-	TRBV9	TRBJ1-5	few	TGTGCCAGCAGCGTAGCATCTAGCAATCAGCCCCAGCATTTT	CASSVASSNQPQHF
-	TRBV7-6	TRBJ2-7	many	TGTGCCAGCAGTCTCGGGACTGCCTACTACGAGCAGTACTTC	CASSLGTAYYEQYF
-	TRBV28	TRBJ1-6	many	TGTGCCAGCAGGTCCCCCGGACTCAATTCACCCCTCCACTTT	CASRSPGLNSPLHF
TRBD1	TRBV5-1	TRBJ2-5	many	TGCGCCAGCAGCTTAGGGACAGGCCGAGGGGAGACCCAGTACTTC	CASSLGTGRGETQYF
-	TRBV27	TRBJ1-2	many	TGTGCCAGCAGTTTAAAGGTGGAGGGCCTGAGGGCTGACTATGGCTACACCTTC	CASSLKVEGLRADYGYTF
-	TRBV28	TRBJ2-3	many	TGTGCCAGCAGTTCTCTGAAACAGGGCCGCACAGATACGCAGTATTTT	CASSSLKQGRTDTQYF
TRBD1	TRBV12-3/TRBV12-4	TRBJ1-4	many	TGTGCCAGCACTTGGGGCAGGGGGGAAGAAAAACTGTTTTTT	CASTWGRGEEKLFF
-	TRBV7-2	TRBJ2-1	-	TGTGCCAGCAGCTCTACTAAATACAATGAGCAGTTCTTC	CASSSTKYNEQFF
TRBD1	TRBV3-1	TRBJ1-2	few	TGTGCCAGCAGCCAAGTGACAGGGGGAGGAGGCTATGGCTACACCTTC	CASSQVTGGGGYGYTF
TRBD1	TRBV7-2	TRBJ2-1	many	TGTGCCAGCAGCCCCGTAGGGTGGTATCAAACAGGGGGCGCGCAGTTCTTC	CASSPVGWYQTGGAQFF
TRBD1	TRBV28	TRBJ1-6	-	TGTGCCAGCAGTTGGGGGGACAGAATTAATTCACCCCTCCACTTT	CASSWGDRINSPLHF
TRBD2	TRBV10-3	TRBJ2-5	many	TGTGCCATCAGCGCCGGGACTAGCGGGAGGCACGAGACCCAGTACTTC	CAISAGTSGRHETQYF
-	TRBV28	TRBJ2-1	many	TGTGCCAGCAGTTTCCCGTTGGGGCAGACGACTAACAATGAGCAGTTCTTC	CASSFPLGQTTNNEQFF
TRBD1	TRBV11-3	TRBJ1-2	many	TGTGCCAGCAGTCAGGACAGGCCCTCGTATGGCTACACCTTC	CASSQDRPSYGYTF
-	TRBV3-1	TRBJ1-2	many	TGTGCCAGCAGCCAATACGCTGGGATCAATAACTATGGCTACACCTTC	CASSQYAGINNYGYTF
-	TRBV4-1	TRBJ1-5	few	TGCGCCAGCAGCCAAGAAAGTGTTGACCGCACCCCAAATCAGCCCCAGCATTTT	CASSQESVDRTPNQPQHF
-	TRBV27	TRBJ2-3	-	TGTGCCAGCAGTTCCCGACAGGCCCAGAGGGGGGATACGCAGTATTTT	CASSSRQAQRGDTQYF
-	TRBV6-5	TRBJ2-1	many	TGTGCCAGCAGTTACTCCTGGACTAGCAACAACCCAGGGGGTGAGCAGTTCTTC	CASSYSWTSNNPGGEQFF
-	TRBV29-1	TRBJ1-2	-	TGCAGCGTCGGGACGGGTCTCTTAGGTGGCTACACCTTC	CSVGTGLLGGYTF
-	TRBV9	TRBJ2-6	-	TGTGCCAGCAGCGTACAGGGCAGAGCCGGGGCCAACGTCCTGACTTTC	CASSVQGRAGANVLTF
-	TRBV28	TRBJ2-3	many	TGTGCCAGCAGTTTTGCGGGTACTAGCACAGATACGCAGTATTTT	CASSFAGTSTDTQYF
TRBD2	TRBV6-1	TRBJ2-3	few	TGTGCCAGCAGTGACTGGACTAGCGGCCCTAGCACAGATACGCAGTATTTT	CASSDWTSGPSTDTQYF
TRBD1	TRBV6-1	TRBJ1-1	many	TGTGCCAGCACCAATGAACAGGGGGCTTTGAGGGACACTGAAGCTTTCTTT	CASTNEQGALRDTEAFF
-	TRBV27	TRBJ2-1	-	TGTGCCAGCAGTTTAAACTTTGTTACCCAAGACAATGAGCAGTTCTTC	CASSLNFVTQDNEQFF
-	TRBV28	TRBJ1-5	many	TGTGCCAGCAGTTTAGGTCCCCTGAATCAGCCCCAGCATTTT	CASSLGPLNQPQHF
TRBD2	TRBV27	TRBJ2-1	-	TGTGCCTGCACCCAGACTAGCGGGAGGGGCTATGAGCAGTTCTTC	CACTQTSGRGYEQFF
TRBD2	TRBV6-1	TRBJ2-1	-	TGTGCCAGCAGGAGTTTCACAGAGGGCGGGAGTCGTTACAATGAGCAGTTCTTC	CASRSFTEGGSRYNEQFF
-	TRBV20-1	TRBJ1-1	-	TGCAGTGCTAGAGATGAGGGGGCTGAAGCTTTCTTT	CSARDEGAEAFF
TRBD2	TRBV6-1	TRBJ2-3	few	TGTGCCAGCAGTGAAGCCGGGACTAGCGGGAGGGAGACGCAGTATTTT	CASSEAGTSGRETQYF
-	TRBV18	TRBJ2-7	many	TGTGCCAGCTCACCTCTACAGGGACCCCTCGAGCAGTACTTC	CASSPLQGPLEQYF
-	TRBV20-1	TRBJ1-2	-	TGCAGTGCTAGAGAAGGGGGAGGCTACACCTTC	CSAREGGGYTF
TRBD1	TRBV2	TRBJ2-7	many	TGTGCCAGCACAGGGGACAGCTACGAGCAGTACTTC	CASTGDSYEQYF
TRBD2	TRBV12-3/TRBV12-4	TRBJ2-3	many	TGTGCCAGCAGCCCTCGGGGCGGGAGAAGCGGAGATACGCAGTATTTT	CASSPRGGRSGDTQYF
TRBD2	TRBV2	TRBJ2-3	-	TGTGCCAGAACCGAGCAGCGGGAGAGGACAGATACGCAGTATTTT	CARTEQRERTDTQYF
-	TRBV6-1	TRBJ2-2	few	TGTGCCAGCGAGAGGGACACCGGGGAGCTGTTTTTT	CASERDTGELFF
TRBD1	TRBV3-1	TRBJ1-2	many	TGTGCCAGCAGCCGGACAGGGAATGGCTACACCTTC	CASSRTGNGYTF
-	TRBV4-1	TRBJ1-1	-	TGCGCCAGCAGCCAAGGGGTTGGGTTAGACACTGAAGCTTTCTTT	CASSQGVGLDTEAFF
TRBD2	TRBV27	TRBJ2-7	few	TGTGCCAGCAGTTTATTTGGGGGAGGGGCGGGCGAGCAGTACTTC	CASSLFGGGAGEQYF
-	TRBV5-5	TRBJ2-7	many	TGTGCCAGCAGCTTGCTCTTGGGGGGCGCCTACGAGCAGTACTTC	CASSLLLGGAYEQYF
TRBD2	TRBV3-1	TRBJ2-7	many	TGTGCCAGCAGCCGGCGAATAGCGGGAGTCGAATACGAGCAGTACTTC	CASSRRIAGVEYEQYF
-	TRBV9	TRBJ2-7	many	TGTGCCAGCAGCGCCGGGACACCGAGCTCCTACGAGCAGTACTTC	CASSAGTPSSYEQYF
TRBD1	TRBV7-3	TRBJ1-2	many	TGTGCCAGCAGCTACGGGACAGGGGGCCCCTATGGCTACACCTTC	CASSYGTGGPYGYTF
-	TRBV6-5	TRBJ1-1	many	TGTGCCAGCAGTTACCCGGAAAACACTGAAGCTTTCTTT	CASSYPENTEAFF